This T cell receptor (beta chain) is drawn from a study of blood T cell repertoires in COVID-19. Across the whole study: Acute-phase and convalescent COVID-19 samples originated in the United States, Italy and Spain. PBMCs, B-cell-depleted T cells, or T cells were the source of the cDNA or gDNA that made up the material.

Original processing methods: Cell counts per sample came from amplifying reference gene primers. Libraries were prepared by immunoSEQ multiplex PCR; TCRdb keeps only in-frame clonotypes and omits some of them. V, J and clone size are taken as reported in that table, and D and trimming were inferred from the DNA itself. The table has about 75,000 clones, roughly 82% seen once; the top ten hold 20% to 25%. V gave up 6 bases and J gave up 9 bases, with 15 bases separating them. This CDR3 is built from 13 residues. Germline V gene sequence: CDR1 MDHEN, CDR2 SYDVKM. The clonotype was recovered from a woman aged 45-65 years with acute or convalescent COVID-19. Sequencing was performed on peripheral blood. The rearrangement uses TRBV28 and TRBJ2-4; D may be TRBD2 (5 bases). This CDR3 reads CASSPGLAGIQYF. CDR3 DNA: TGTGCCAGCAGCCCCGGACTGGCGGGCATTCAGTACTTC.